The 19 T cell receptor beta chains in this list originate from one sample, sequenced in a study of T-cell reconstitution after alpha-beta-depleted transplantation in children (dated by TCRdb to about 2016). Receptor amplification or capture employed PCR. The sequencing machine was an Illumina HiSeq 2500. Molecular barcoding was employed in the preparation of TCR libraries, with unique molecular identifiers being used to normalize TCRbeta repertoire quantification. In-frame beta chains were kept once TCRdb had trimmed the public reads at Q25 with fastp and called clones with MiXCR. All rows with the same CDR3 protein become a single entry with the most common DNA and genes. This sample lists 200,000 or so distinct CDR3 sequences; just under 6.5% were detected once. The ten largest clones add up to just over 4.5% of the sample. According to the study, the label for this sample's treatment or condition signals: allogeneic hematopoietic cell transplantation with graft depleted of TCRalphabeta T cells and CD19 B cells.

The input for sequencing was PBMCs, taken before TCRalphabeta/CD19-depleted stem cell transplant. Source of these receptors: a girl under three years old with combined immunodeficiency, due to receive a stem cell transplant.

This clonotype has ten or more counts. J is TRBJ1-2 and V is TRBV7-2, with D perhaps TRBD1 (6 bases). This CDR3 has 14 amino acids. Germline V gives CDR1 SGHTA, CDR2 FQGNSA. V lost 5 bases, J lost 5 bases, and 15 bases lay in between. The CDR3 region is CASSLGQSGYGYTF. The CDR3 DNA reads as TGTGCCAGCAGCCTCGGACAGAGCGGATATGGCTACACCTTC.

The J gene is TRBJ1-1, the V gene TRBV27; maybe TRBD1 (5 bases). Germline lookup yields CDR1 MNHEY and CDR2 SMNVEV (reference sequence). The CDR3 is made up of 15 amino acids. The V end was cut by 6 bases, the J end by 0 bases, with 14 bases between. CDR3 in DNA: TGTGCCAGCAGCCGAAGACAGCCCATGAACACTGAAGCTTTCTTT. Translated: CASSRRQPMNTEAFF.

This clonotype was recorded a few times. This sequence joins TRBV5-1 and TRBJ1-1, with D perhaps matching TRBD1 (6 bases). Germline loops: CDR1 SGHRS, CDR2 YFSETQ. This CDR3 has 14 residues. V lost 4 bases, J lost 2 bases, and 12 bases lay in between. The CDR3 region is CASSPGHPNTEAFF. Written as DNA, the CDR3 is TGCGCCAGCAGCCCGGGACACCCAAACACTGAAGCTTTCTTT.

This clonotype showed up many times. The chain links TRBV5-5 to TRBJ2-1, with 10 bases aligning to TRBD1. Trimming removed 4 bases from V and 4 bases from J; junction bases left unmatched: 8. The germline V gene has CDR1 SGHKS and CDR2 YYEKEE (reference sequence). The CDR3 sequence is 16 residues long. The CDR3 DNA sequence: TGTGCCAGCAGCCTCTTCGGGACAGGGGTTTACAATGAGCAGTTCTTC. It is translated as CASSLFGTGVYNEQFF. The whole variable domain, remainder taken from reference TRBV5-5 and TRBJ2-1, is DAGVTQSPTHLIKTRGQQVTLRCSPISGHKSVSWYQQVLGQGPQFIFQYYEKEERGRGNFPDRFSARQFPNYSSELNVNALLLGDSALYLCASSLFGTGVYNEQFFGPGTRLTVL.

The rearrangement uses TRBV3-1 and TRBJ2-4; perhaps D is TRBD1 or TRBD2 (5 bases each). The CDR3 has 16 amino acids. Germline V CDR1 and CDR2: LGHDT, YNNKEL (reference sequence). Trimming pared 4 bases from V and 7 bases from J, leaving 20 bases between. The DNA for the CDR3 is TGTGCCAGCAGCCCCCCCCATGGCAGGGACGTGAACATTCAGTACTTC. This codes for CASSPPHGRDVNIQYF.

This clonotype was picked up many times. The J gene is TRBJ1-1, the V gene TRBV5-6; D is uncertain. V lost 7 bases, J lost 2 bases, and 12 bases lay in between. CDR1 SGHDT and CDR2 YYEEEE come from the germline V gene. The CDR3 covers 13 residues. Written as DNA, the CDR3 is TGTGCCAGCGTGCTGTGGGGAAACACTGAAGCTTTCTTT. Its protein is CASVLWGNTEAFF. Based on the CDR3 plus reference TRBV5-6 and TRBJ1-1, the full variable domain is DAGVTQSPTHLIKTRGQQVTLRCSPKSGHDTVSWYQQALGQGPQFIFQYYEEEERQRGNFPDRFSGHQFPNYSSELNVNALLLGDSALYLCASVLWGNTEAFFGQGTRLTVV.

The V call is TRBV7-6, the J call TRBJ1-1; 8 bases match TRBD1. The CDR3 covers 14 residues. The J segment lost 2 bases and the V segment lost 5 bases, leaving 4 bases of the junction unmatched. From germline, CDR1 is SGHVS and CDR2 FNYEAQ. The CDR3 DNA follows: TGTGCCAGCAGCCCAGGGGGCTATAACACTGAAGCTTTCTTT. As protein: CASSPGGYNTEAFF.

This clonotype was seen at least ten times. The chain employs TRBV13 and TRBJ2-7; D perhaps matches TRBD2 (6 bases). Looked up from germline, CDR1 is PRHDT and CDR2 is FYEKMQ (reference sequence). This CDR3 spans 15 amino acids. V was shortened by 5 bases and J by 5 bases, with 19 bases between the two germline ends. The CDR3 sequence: CASSPAGRRWDEQYF. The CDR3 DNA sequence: TGTGCCAGCAGCCCGGCGGGACGCCGTTGGGACGAGCAGTACTTC.

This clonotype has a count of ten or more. The CDR3 DNA follows: TGCAGTGCTAGAGATAAGGGACAGGGGTCAAAGAACGAGCAGTACTTC. Its protein is CSARDKGQGSKNEQYF. The chain joins TRBV20-1 to TRBJ2-7; 10 bases are shared with TRBD1. CDR1 and CDR2 from the germline V gene are DFQATT and SNEGSKA (reference sequence). J was trimmed by 5 bases and V by 0 bases; bases with no gene match: 10. The CDR3 is 16 residues long.

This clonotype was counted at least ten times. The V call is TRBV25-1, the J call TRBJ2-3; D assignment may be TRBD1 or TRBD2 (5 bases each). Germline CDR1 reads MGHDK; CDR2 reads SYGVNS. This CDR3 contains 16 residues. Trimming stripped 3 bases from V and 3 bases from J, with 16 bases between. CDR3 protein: CASSEASGTYTDTQYF. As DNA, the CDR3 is TGTGCCAGCAGTGAGGCTTCCGGGACCTATACAGATACGCAGTATTTT.

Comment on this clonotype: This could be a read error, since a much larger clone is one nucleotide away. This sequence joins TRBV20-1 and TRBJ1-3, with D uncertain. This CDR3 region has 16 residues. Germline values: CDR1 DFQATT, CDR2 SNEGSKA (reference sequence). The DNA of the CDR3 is TGCAGTGCTCTCGGATCCGGAAGAGGCTCTGGAAACACCGTATATTTT. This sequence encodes CSALGSGRGSGNTVYF.

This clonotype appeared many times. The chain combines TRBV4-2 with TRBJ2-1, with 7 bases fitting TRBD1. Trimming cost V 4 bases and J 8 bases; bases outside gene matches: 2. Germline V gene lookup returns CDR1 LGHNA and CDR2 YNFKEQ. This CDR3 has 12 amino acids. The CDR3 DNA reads TGTGCCAGCAGCCCAGACAGGGATGAGCAGTTCTTC. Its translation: CASSPDRDEQFF.

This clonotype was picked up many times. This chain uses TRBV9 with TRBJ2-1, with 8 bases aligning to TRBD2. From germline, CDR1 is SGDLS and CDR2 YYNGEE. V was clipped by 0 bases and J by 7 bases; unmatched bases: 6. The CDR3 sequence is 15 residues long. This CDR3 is CASSVAGGPNNEQFF. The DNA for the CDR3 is TGTGCCAGCAGCGTAGCGGGGGGGCCGAATAATGAGCAGTTCTTC.

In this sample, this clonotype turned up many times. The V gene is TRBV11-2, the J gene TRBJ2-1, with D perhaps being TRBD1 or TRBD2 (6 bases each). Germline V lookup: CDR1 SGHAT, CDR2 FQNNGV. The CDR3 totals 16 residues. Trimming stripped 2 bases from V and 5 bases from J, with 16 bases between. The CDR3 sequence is CASSLIGGPGDNEQFF. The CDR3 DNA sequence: TGTGCCAGCAGCTTAATCGGGGGCCCAGGGGACAATGAGCAGTTCTTC. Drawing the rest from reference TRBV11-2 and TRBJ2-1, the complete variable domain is EAGVAQSPRYKIIEKRQSVAFWCNPISGHATLYWYQQILGQGPKLLIQFQNNGVVDDSQLPKDRFSAERLKGVDSTLKIQPAKLEDSAVYLCASSLIGGPGDNEQFFGPGTRLTVL.

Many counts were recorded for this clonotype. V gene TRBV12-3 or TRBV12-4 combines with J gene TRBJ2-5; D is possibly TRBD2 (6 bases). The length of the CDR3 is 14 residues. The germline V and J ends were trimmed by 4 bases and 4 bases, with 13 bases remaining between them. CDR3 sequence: CASSYEEEGETQYF. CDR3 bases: TGTGCCAGCAGTTATGAGGAGGAGGGAGAGACCCAGTACTTC.

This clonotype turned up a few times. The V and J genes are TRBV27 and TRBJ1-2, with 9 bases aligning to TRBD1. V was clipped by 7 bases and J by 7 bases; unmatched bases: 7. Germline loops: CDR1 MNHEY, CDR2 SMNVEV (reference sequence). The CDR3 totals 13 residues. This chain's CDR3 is CASKPGTGFGYTF. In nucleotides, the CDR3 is TGTGCCAGCAAACCGGGGACAGGGTTTGGCTACACCTTC.

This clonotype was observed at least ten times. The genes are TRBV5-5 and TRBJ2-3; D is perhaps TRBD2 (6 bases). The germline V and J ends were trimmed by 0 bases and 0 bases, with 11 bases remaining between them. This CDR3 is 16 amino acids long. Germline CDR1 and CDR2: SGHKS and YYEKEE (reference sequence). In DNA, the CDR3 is TGTGCCAGCAGCTTGGCCCTAGCGACCAGCACAGATACGCAGTATTTT. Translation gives CASSLALATSTDTQYF.

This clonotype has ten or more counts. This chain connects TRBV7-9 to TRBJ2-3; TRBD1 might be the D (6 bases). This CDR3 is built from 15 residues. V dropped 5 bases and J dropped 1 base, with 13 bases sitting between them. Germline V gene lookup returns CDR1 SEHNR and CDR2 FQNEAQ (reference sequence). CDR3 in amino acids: CASSLRGSGTDTQYF. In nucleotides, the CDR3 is TGTGCCAGCAGCCTCAGGGGTTCTGGCACAGATACGCAGTATTTT.

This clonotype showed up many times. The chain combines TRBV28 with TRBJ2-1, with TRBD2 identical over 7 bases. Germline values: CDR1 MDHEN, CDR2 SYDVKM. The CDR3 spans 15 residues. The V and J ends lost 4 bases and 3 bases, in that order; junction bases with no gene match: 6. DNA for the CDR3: TGTGCCAGCAGTTCAGGGACTATTCTCTACAATGAGCAGTTCTTC. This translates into CASSSGTILYNEQFF.